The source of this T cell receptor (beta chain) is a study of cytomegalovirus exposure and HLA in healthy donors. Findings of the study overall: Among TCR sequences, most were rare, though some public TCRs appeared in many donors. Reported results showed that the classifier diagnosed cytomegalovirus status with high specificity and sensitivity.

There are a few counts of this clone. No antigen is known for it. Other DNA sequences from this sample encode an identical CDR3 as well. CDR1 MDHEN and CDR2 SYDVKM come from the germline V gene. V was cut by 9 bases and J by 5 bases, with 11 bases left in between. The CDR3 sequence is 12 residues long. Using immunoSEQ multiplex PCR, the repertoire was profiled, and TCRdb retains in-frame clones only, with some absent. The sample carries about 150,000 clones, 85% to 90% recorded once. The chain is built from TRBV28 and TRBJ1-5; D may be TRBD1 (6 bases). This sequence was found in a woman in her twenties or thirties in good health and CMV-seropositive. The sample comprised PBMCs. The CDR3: CASSSGDQPQHF. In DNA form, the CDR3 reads TGTGCCAGTTCATCAGGGGATCAGCCCCAGCATTTT.